The 10 T cell receptor beta chains below were found in one sample sequenced in a study of metastatic and nonmetastatic thyroid tumors. Thyroid surgery was performed in patients who had received no treatment beforehand. TCRdb reprocessed the PCR reads via MiXCR. This sample yields some 26,000 clones, of which approximately 3.7% are seen a single time; 3.2% belongs to the top ten. Material: blood. These receptors originate from a male donor with papillary thyroid cancer or a benign thyroid nodule (not recorded which). Some clones in this sample may be carry-over from other donors' samples.

This clone was observed many times. This chain links TRBV20-1 with TRBJ2-5; D not certain. V was cut by 2 bases and J by 2 bases, with 6 bases left in between. Germline CDR1 reads DFQATT; CDR2 reads SNEGSKA (reference sequence). The CDR3 covers 12 residues. CDR3: CSARRSQETQYF. CDR3 DNA sequence: TGCAGTGCTAGAAGGTCTCAAGAGACCCAGTACTTC.

This clone occurred many times. The V call is TRBV3-1, the J call TRBJ2-2, with 7 bases aligning to TRBD1. The V and J ends lost 4 bases and 3 bases, in that order; junction bases with no gene match: 5. The CDR3 covers 15 residues. Per germline, CDR1 LGHDT and CDR2 YNNKEL (reference sequence). CDR3 region: CASSRRQGYTGELFF. DNA for the CDR3: TGTGCCAGCAGCCGGCGACAGGGTTACACCGGGGAGCTGTTTTTT.

Within the sample, this clone is medium-sized. V and J are TRBV10-2 and TRBJ2-1; D may be TRBD1 (5 bases). The CDR3 extends over 14 amino acids. Germline assignment: CDR1 WSHSY and CDR2 SAAADI. V was pared by 4 bases and J by 9 bases, with 16 bases between. CDR3 sequence: CASSAARALGEQFF. In DNA, the CDR3 is TGCGCCAGCAGTGCAGCCAGGGCTCTCGGTGAGCAGTTCTTC.

The chain couples TRBV20-1 to TRBJ1-4; no clear D. The CDR3 extends over 11 amino acids. Germline-derived CDR1 and CDR2 are DFQATT and SNEGSKA (reference sequence). Trimming removed 6 bases at V and 11 bases at J, with 13 bases between. Written as DNA, the CDR3 is TGCAGTGCCAGACATGGAAGGAAACTGTTTTTT. The encoded protein is CSARHGRKLFF.

The V gene is TRBV2, the J gene TRBJ2-3; D is unresolved. The length of the CDR3 is 15 residues. Trimming stripped 3 bases from V and 0 bases from J, with 10 bases between. Germline V gene sequence: CDR1 SNHLY, CDR2 FYNNEI. The CDR3 is CASSDHRPSTDTQYF. CDR3 in DNA: TGTGCCAGCAGTGATCACCGACCTAGCACAGATACGCAGTATTTT.

This clone was counted at least ten times. CDR3 sequence reads: CASSSPLRGHTQYF. CDR3 DNA: TGTGCCAGTAGTTCCCCCCTACGAGGGCATACGCAGTATTTT. The chain couples TRBV19 to TRBJ2-3, with a possible D match to TRBD2 (5 bases). Looked up from germline, CDR1 is LNHDA and CDR2 is SQIVND (reference sequence). The CDR3 has 14 residues. V was trimmed by 5 bases and J by 7 bases, leaving 16 bases between them.

The V and J genes are TRBV5-1 and TRBJ2-2; 10 positions agree with TRBD1. The trim removed 5 bases at V and 5 bases at J, leaving 6 bases unmatched. Germline loops: CDR1 SGHRS, CDR2 YFSETQ. CDR3 length: 15 residues. Here the CDR3 DNA reads TGCGCCAGCAGGCCCGGGACAGGGGCGACCGGGGAGCTGTTTTTT. Translated: CASRPGTGATGELFF.

This clone has just a few counts. This rearrangement joins TRBV6-1 to TRBJ1-3, with D possibly matching TRBD1 (6 bases). The germline gives CDR1 MNHNS, CDR2 SASEGT. Trimming took 5 bases from V and 4 from J, leaving 12 bases between them. The CDR3 is 14 amino acids. The CDR3 protein is CASSYSGVGNTIYF. CDR3 DNA sequence: TGTGCCAGCAGTTATTCAGGGGTCGGAAACACCATATATTTT.

By sample share, this clone is medium-sized. This sequence joins TRBV11-2 and TRBJ2-7, with TRBD1 identical over 7 bases. The V gene end was trimmed by 3 bases and the J gene end by 2 bases; junction bases not matched to a gene: 1. CDR1 is SGHAT, CDR2 FQNNGV, per germline. There are 13 residues in the CDR3. CDR3 sequence: CASSLDRTYEQYF. The CDR3 DNA reads TGTGCCAGCAGCTTGGACAGGACCTACGAGCAGTACTTC.

In its sample, this clone was seen many times. Relative to the germline gene, one junction end is altered; a read error may explain this. The chain recombines TRBV5-6 with TRBJ1-4, with a possible D match to TRBD1 (5 bases). Germline V gives CDR1 SGHDT, CDR2 YYEEEE. The CDR3 runs 15 residues. The CDR3 DNA reads as TGTGCCAACAGCTTGGCCGTCCTCGGGGGAGAAAAACTGTTTTTT. It codes for CANSLAVLGGEKLFF.